This TCR beta chain was profiled in a study of blood T cell repertoires in COVID-19. Across the whole study: The study drew acute and convalescent COVID-19 samples from the United States, Italy and Spain. Sample material is recorded as cDNA or gDNA derived from T cells, B-cell-depleted T cells, or PBMCs.

The germline gives CDR1 LNHDA, CDR2 SQIVND (reference sequence). This CDR3 contains 15 residues. V dropped 3 bases and J dropped 0 bases, with 11 bases sitting between them. TCRdb's copy holds only in-frame clones and misses some; the assay was immunoSEQ multiplex PCR. There are 150,000 or so clones in the sample; 80% occur only once, and roughly 0.58% lies in the top ten. Material: peripheral blood. The rearrangement joins TRBV19 to TRBJ1-1; unclear D gene. The receptor's source is a man aged 55 to 69 with acute or convalescent COVID-19. CDR3 residues: CASSIGLTLNTEAFF. The CDR3 coding sequence is TGTGCCAGTAGTATTGGCCTGACTCTGAACACTGAAGCTTTCTTT.